The 9 T cell receptor beta chains listed next were all sequenced from one sample in a study of neurological immune-mediated disorders. TCRdb re-called the 5' RACE reads with MiXCR, one entry per CDR3 protein. Of about 66,000 distinct CDR3 sequences in the sample, 5.2% are singletons; the top ten hold approximately 3%. Sequenced sample: PBMCs. The receptors derive from a woman between 25 and 40 years old with multiple sclerosis.

The table lists this clonotype with many counts. At one boundary the junction diverges from the germline segment, which might be a read error. This chain uses TRBV20-1 with TRBJ2-7, with unresolved D. The length of the CDR3 is 12 residues. The germline gives CDR1 DFQATT, CDR2 SNEGSKA (reference sequence). CDR3 sequence (DNA): TGCAGTGCTAGAGTAACATATGGCGACATGCCCTTC. Amino acids: CSARVTYGDMPF.

This clonotype was seen ten or more times. The V call is TRBV6-5, the J call TRBJ1-2, with D possibly matching TRBD1 (6 bases). V lost 5 bases, J lost 7 bases, and 11 bases lay in between. Germline CDR1 MNHEY, CDR2 SVGAGI. The CDR3 is 12 residues long. Here the CDR3 DNA reads TGTGCCAGCAGTGATCAGGGGATTGGCTACACCTTC. This codes for CASSDQGIGYTF.

This clonotype was counted many times. This chain uses TRBV27 with TRBJ2-3; D ambiguous. The length of the CDR3 is 16 residues. The germline gives CDR1 MNHEY, CDR2 SMNVEV (reference sequence). Trimming shortened V by 5 bases and J by 2 bases, and 17 bases separated the two germline ends. CDR3 nucleotides: TGTGCCAGCAGTCAATACACCCGTCTGGACACAGATACGCAGTATTTT. This codes for CASSQYTRLDTDTQYF.

This clonotype was counted many times. A junction boundary mismatches the germline segment, possibly from a read error. The chain combines TRBV7-8 with TRBJ1-5; a possible D gene is TRBD1 (5 bases). The CDR3 spans 13 residues. The V gene's germline CDR1 is SGHVS and CDR2 FQNEAQ. The CDR3 reads CASSLDRNQPQNF. CDR3 coding DNA: TGTGCCAGCAGCTTAGACAGGAATCAGCCCCAGAATTTT.

A few counts support this clonotype. This rearrangement joins TRBV2 to TRBJ2-1; maybe TRBD2 (6 bases). The CDR3 covers 15 residues. Germline V gene lookup returns CDR1 SNHLY and CDR2 FYNNEI. The V gene lost 5 bases and the J gene lost 9 bases, with 20 bases spanning the gap. This chain's CDR3 is CASSWGLPTMGEQFF. The DNA for the CDR3 is TGTGCCAGCAGTTGGGGACTTCCTACAATGGGTGAGCAGTTCTTC.

This clonotype was recorded at least ten times. CDR3 nucleotide sequence: TGCGCCAGCAGCTTTGACACAGATACGCAGTATTTT. As protein: CASSFDTDTQYF. The rearrangement joins TRBV5-1 to TRBJ2-3, with unresolved D. This CDR3 contains 12 residues. V shed 2 bases and J shed 2 bases, with 3 bases lying between them. Looked up from germline, CDR1 is SGHRS and CDR2 is YFSETQ.

This clonotype was seen more than once but under ten times. The rearrangement joins TRBV5-1 to TRBJ2-3; 9 bases line up with TRBD1. CDR3 length: 16 residues. The germline CDR1 and CDR2 sequences are SGHRS and YFSETQ. V lost 3 bases and J lost 2; bases outside the gene matches: 7. CDR3 nucleotides: TGCGCCAGCAGCTGGATAGACAGGGGGGCCACAGATACGCAGTATTTT. This sequence encodes CASSWIDRGATDTQYF. Variable domain in full (rest from reference TRBV5-1 and TRBJ2-3): KAGVTQTPRYLIKTRGQQVTLSCSPISGHRSVSWYQQTPGQGLQFLFEYFSETQRNKGNFPGRFSGRQFSNSRSEMNVSTLELGDSALYLCASSWIDRGATDTQYFGPGTRLTVL.

This clonotype was seen at least ten times. The rearrangement links TRBV7-8 to TRBJ1-1; D unclear. Trimming shortened V by 5 bases and J by 0 bases, and 10 bases separated the two germline ends. Germline CDR1 reads SGHVS; CDR2 reads FQNEAQ. The CDR3 totals 14 residues. In DNA, the CDR3 is TGTGCCAGCAGCCCGACGGGTATGAACACTGAAGCTTTCTTT. Its translation is CASSPTGMNTEAFF.

This chain uses TRBV5-5 with TRBJ2-1; TRBD1 matches at 8 bases. This CDR3 spans 15 amino acids. Trimming removed 0 bases from V and 3 bases from J; junction bases left unmatched: 2. Germline loops: CDR1 SGHKS, CDR2 YYEKEE (reference sequence). The CDR3 region is CASSLEQGVYNEQFF. As DNA, the CDR3 is TGTGCCAGCAGCTTGGAACAGGGGGTCTACAATGAGCAGTTCTTC.